Listed below are T cell receptor beta chains from one sample, sequenced in a study of blood T cell repertoires in COVID-19. The method was immunoSEQ multiplex PCR; TCRdb's version includes in-frame clones alone and lacks a portion of them. The top ten hold less than 2.5% of the sample, which has about 280,000 clones, around 86% seen once. Material: peripheral blood. The receptors stem from a woman aged 25 to 39 who had recovered from COVID-19. Each CDR3 is given with its conserved first and last residue. The D gene is left open where the match is weak. A clone size is listed for some rows: how often the clone was seen (once, few, many), or a class if it is expanded.

size	V	D	J	CDR3	DNA
few	TRBV19	.	TRBJ2-2	CASSIMTSRELFF	TGTGCCAGTAGTATAATGACTAGTAGGGAGCTGTTTTTT
.	TRBV7-2	.	TRBJ1-3	CASSVKTGGNTIYF	TGTGCCAGCAGCGTGAAGACGGGTGGAAACACCATATATTTT
.	TRBV4-2	.	TRBJ1-1	CASSHDFNRVRMNTEAFF	TGTGCCAGCAGCCATGACTTCAACAGGGTGAGAATGAACACTGAAGCTTTCTTT
.	TRBV3-1/TRBV3-2	.	TRBJ2-1	CASSQDVTRNEQFF	TGTGCCAGCAGCCAAGATGTAACACGCAATGAGCAGTTCTTC
.	TRBV4-2	TRBD2	TRBJ2-5	CASSQDSAGGGETQYF	TGTGCCAGCAGCCAAGATTCAGCGGGGGGAGGGGAGACCCAGTACTTC
.	TRBV19	.	TRBJ1-1	CASSRTVRTEAFF	TGTGCCAGTAGTCGGACTGTCAGGACTGAAGCTTTCTTT
.	TRBV7-2	TRBD1	TRBJ2-7	CASSLARRQGSYEQYF	TGTGCCAGCAGCTTAGCGAGGCGACAGGGCTCCTACGAGCAGTACTTC
.	TRBV19	.	TRBJ1-2	CASSIDLETDYGYTF	TGTGCCAGTAGTATAGATCTCGAGACAGACTATGGCTACACCTTC
.	TRBV10-3	.	TRBJ2-2	CAISESTSGELFF	TGTGCCATCAGTGAGTCTACATCCGGGGAGCTGTTTTTT
.	TRBV19	.	TRBJ1-2	CASSWGLRGSNYGYTF	TGTGCCAGTAGTTGGGGGCTCCGGGGATCTAACTATGGCTACACCTTC
.	TRBV29-1	TRBD2	TRBJ2-1	CSVVKGGEWNEQFF	TGCAGCGTTGTAAAGGGAGGGGAGTGGAATGAGCAGTTCTTC
.	TRBV10-2	.	TRBJ2-7	CASSETGIPYEQYF	TGCGCCAGCAGTGAGACCGGGATCCCCTACGAGCAGTACTTC
.	TRBV28	TRBD1	TRBJ2-7	CASSTGQGSRSPSYEQYF	TGTGCCAGCAGTACCGGACAGGGGTCCCGCTCCCCTTCCTACGAGCAGTACTTC
.	TRBV23-1	.	TRBJ2-7	CASIQGPGEQYF	TGCGCCAGCATCCAGGGGCCGGGAGAGCAGTACTTC
.	TRBV4-3	.	TRBJ2-1	CASSPAGVVGHNEQFF	TGCGCCAGCAGCCCGGCAGGGGTCGTGGGGCACAATGAGCAGTTCTTC
few	TRBV7-2	.	TRBJ2-7	CASSPRGPSYEQYF	TGTGCCAGCAGCCCCAGAGGGCCCTCCTACGAGCAGTACTTC
.	TRBV27	TRBD1	TRBJ2-4	CASSLSPPKTGREYF	TGTGCCAGCAGTTTATCTCCCCCTAAGACAGGGCGCGAGTACTTC
.	TRBV19	.	TRBJ2-5	CASSIDVGTSETQYF	TGTGCCAGTAGTATAGATGTCGGGACTTCGGAGACCCAGTACTTC
.	TRBV4-2	TRBD2	TRBJ2-1	CASSVAGGLQVNEQFF	TGTGCCAGCAGCGTAGCGGGGGGGTTACAGGTCAATGAGCAGTTCTTC
.	TRBV13	TRBD2	TRBJ2-7	CASLPSGRGGYEQYF	TGTGCCAGCCTACCGAGCGGGAGAGGGGGCTACGAGCAGTACTTC
.	TRBV12-5	TRBD1	TRBJ1-3	CASGLVLGTGYPGNTIYF	TGTGCTAGTGGTTTGGTACTAGGGACAGGGTACCCTGGAAACACCATATATTTT
.	TRBV7-2	TRBD1	TRBJ1-4	CASSLMTGVNEKLFF	TGTGCCAGCAGCCTGATGACAGGGGTTAATGAAAAACTGTTTTTT
.	TRBV5-8	TRBD2	TRBJ2-7	CASSLYTGGSYEQYF	TGTGCCAGCAGCTTGTATACGGGGGGGAGCTACGAGCAGTACTTC
.	TRBV5-4	TRBD2	TRBJ2-5	CASSAPSGGVQETQYF	TGTGCCAGCAGCGCGCCTAGCGGGGGGGTACAAGAGACCCAGTACTTC
.	TRBV9	TRBD2	TRBJ2-7	CASSATQGGLAGGPHEQYF	TGTGCCAGCAGCGCCACACAGGGAGGCCTAGCGGGAGGGCCCCACGAGCAGTACTTC
.	TRBV11-2	TRBD1	TRBJ2-7	CASSLGWTGGDEQYF	TGTGCCAGCAGCTTAGGGTGGACAGGGGGTGACGAGCAGTACTTC
.	TRBV19	.	TRBJ2-1	CASSIPPRGIPSYNEQFF	TGTGCCAGTAGTATTCCCCCGCGAGGGATCCCTTCCTACAATGAGCAGTTCTTC
.	TRBV5-6	TRBD2	TRBJ2-7	CASSLDGGGTPYEQYF	TGTGCCAGCAGCTTGGACGGGGGAGGGACCCCCTACGAGCAGTACTTC
.	TRBV2	.	TRBJ2-5	CASSDRSSSETQYF	TGTGCCAGCAGTGATAGGTCTAGCTCCGAGACCCAGTACTTC
.	TRBV6-7	TRBD1	TRBJ2-2	CASSDRQGARAGELFF	TGTGCCAGCAGTGACAGACAGGGGGCACGGGCCGGGGAGCTGTTTTTT
once	TRBV24-1	.	TRBJ1-5	CATSDASNSNQPQHF	TGTGCCACCAGTGATGCAAGCAATAGCAATCAGCCCCAGCATTTT
.	TRBV25-1	.	TRBJ2-1	CASARRVDSYNEQFF	TGTGCCAGCGCAAGGAGGGTGGACTCCTACAATGAGCAGTTCTTC
.	TRBV5-1	TRBD2	TRBJ2-7	CASSSGTSGGPVYEQYF	TGCGCCAGCAGCTCAGGGACTAGCGGGGGCCCTGTCTACGAGCAGTACTTC
.	TRBV5-1	TRBD1	TRBJ1-2	CASSLAGQGGVKDYGYTF	TGCGCCAGCAGCTTGGCCGGACAGGGGGGTGTCAAGGACTATGGCTACACCTTC
.	TRBV19	.	TRBJ1-2	CASSSPPGEGYGYTF	TGTGCCAGTAGTTCTCCCCCAGGGGAAGGTTATGGCTACACCTTC
once	TRBV6-5	TRBD2	TRBJ2-1	CASTLAGGHNEQFF	TGTGCCAGCACTCTAGCGGGAGGTCACAATGAGCAGTTCTTC
.	TRBV18	.	TRBJ1-6	CASSPVRGDNSPLHF	TGTGCCAGCTCACCAGTGCGGGGGGACAATTCACCCCTCCACTTT
.	TRBV7-2	.	TRBJ1-1	CASSFVSGAEAFF	TGTGCCAGCAGCTTTGTGTCGGGGGCTGAAGCTTTCTTT
.	TRBV2	TRBD1	TRBJ1-4	CASSDGQGGEKLFF	TGTGCCAGCAGTGATGGACAGGGAGGTGAAAAACTGTTTTTT
once	TRBV4-1	TRBD1	TRBJ2-1	CASSQGPGQVYNEQFF	TGCGCCAGCAGCCAAGGCCCGGGACAGGTTTACAATGAGCAGTTCTTC
.	TRBV5-1	TRBD1	TRBJ1-2	CASSPTGRQGNFYGYTF	TGCGCCAGCAGCCCCACGGGTAGACAGGGAAACTTCTATGGCTACACCTTC
.	TRBV7-2	.	TRBJ2-1	CASSPTYNEQFF	TGTGCCAGCAGCCCAACCTACAATGAGCAGTTCTTC
.	TRBV2	TRBD2	TRBJ2-5	CASGKTSGEETQYF	TGTGCCAGCGGTAAGACTAGCGGGGAGGAGACCCAGTACTTC
.	TRBV19	TRBD1	TRBJ1-5	CASSPGQGRNQPQHF	TGTGCCAGTAGCCCCGGACAGGGTCGCAATCAGCCCCAGCATTTT
.	TRBV19	TRBD1	TRBJ1-2	CASSTGGLHYGYTF	TGTGCCAGTAGTACAGGGGGCCTACACTATGGCTACACCTTC
.	TRBV4-2	TRBD1	TRBJ2-7	CASSQDREGTAKYF	TGTGCCAGCAGCCAAGATAGAGAAGGGACAGCAAAGTACTTC
.	TRBV2	.	TRBJ2-2	CASILDYNTGELFF	TGTGCCAGCATTCTCGACTATAACACCGGGGAGCTGTTTTTT
many	TRBV6-6	.	TRBJ1-1	CASSHSGGAFGEAFF	TGTGCCAGCAGTCACTCCGGAGGGGCGTTTGGAGAAGCTTTCTTT
.	TRBV27	.	TRBJ2-7	CASSLRGGGNEQYF	TGTGCCAGCAGTTTAAGGGGGGGCGGCAACGAGCAGTACTTC